Below, 6 T cell receptor beta chains from the same sample are listed, as sequenced in a study of shared clonotypes between healthy human individuals. The data were produced by immunoSEQ multiplex PCR, yet TCRdb's version contains in-frame clones alone and is incomplete. The sample contains about a million clones, about 75% of which appear only once. The sample taken for sequencing was memory CD4+ T cells sorted from blood. Subset reported: CD45RA-negative fraction. The receptors were gathered from a man aged 18-30 years in good health.

The chain recombines TRBV6-5 with TRBJ2-3, with a tentative D call TRBD1 (5 bases). Germline V gene sequence: CDR1 MNHEY, CDR2 SVGAGI. With 7 bases removed from V and 9 bases from J, the gap between germline ends came to 11 bases. CDR3 length: 11 amino acids. The CDR3 DNA sequence: TGTGCCAGCACCCAGGGTGGGACGCAGTATTTT. It is translated as CASTQGGTQYF.

This sequence joins TRBV28 and TRBJ1-3; D gene uncertain. With 2 bases removed from V and 2 bases from J, the gap between germline ends came to 7 bases. This CDR3 region has 14 residues. Germline assignment: CDR1 MDHEN and CDR2 SYDVKM. The DNA of the CDR3 is TGTGCCAGCAGTTTAAGTAGGGCTGGAAACACCATATATTTT. It codes for CASSLSRAGNTIYF.

The genes are TRBV5-8 and TRBJ1-1; tentatively, D is TRBD1 (5 bases). CDR1 and CDR2 from the germline V gene are SGHTS and YDEGEE. The length of the CDR3 is 15 residues. The V and J ends lost 4 bases and 0 bases respectively, with 13 bases between them. The CDR3 nucleotides read TGTGCCAGCAGCCCTAGGGACGCCTTGAACACTGAAGCTTTCTTT. It is translated as CASSPRDALNTEAFF.

This sequence joins TRBV27 and TRBJ1-5; a weak D match, TRBD1 (6 bases). V was trimmed by 6 bases and J by 0 bases, leaving 18 bases between them. The CDR3 runs 17 residues. CDR1 and CDR2 from the germline V gene are MNHEY and SMNVEV (reference sequence). The CDR3 nucleotides read TGTGCCAGCAGGGAAACAGGGTCCCCTTATAGCAATCAGCCCCAGCATTTT. It specifies CASRETGSPYSNQPQHF.

The chain recombines TRBV27 with TRBJ2-3, with D possibly being TRBD2 (5 bases). Germline CDR1 is MNHEY and CDR2 is SMNVEV (reference sequence). The length of the CDR3 is 14 residues. V dropped 0 bases and J dropped 5 bases, with 9 bases sitting between them. CDR3 in amino acids: CASSLSFGGDTQYF. The CDR3 nucleotides read TGTGCCAGCAGTTTATCGTTCGGAGGAGATACGCAGTATTTT.

The chain uses TRBV19 and TRBJ1-4; D unresolved. Per the germline V gene, CDR1 is LNHDA and CDR2 is SQIVND (reference sequence). V lost 4 bases and J lost 5, with 5 bases in between. The length of the CDR3 is 12 residues. Written as DNA, the CDR3 is TGTGCCAGTAGTAGGATAAATGAAAAACTGTTTTTT. Protein sequence: CASSRINEKLFF.